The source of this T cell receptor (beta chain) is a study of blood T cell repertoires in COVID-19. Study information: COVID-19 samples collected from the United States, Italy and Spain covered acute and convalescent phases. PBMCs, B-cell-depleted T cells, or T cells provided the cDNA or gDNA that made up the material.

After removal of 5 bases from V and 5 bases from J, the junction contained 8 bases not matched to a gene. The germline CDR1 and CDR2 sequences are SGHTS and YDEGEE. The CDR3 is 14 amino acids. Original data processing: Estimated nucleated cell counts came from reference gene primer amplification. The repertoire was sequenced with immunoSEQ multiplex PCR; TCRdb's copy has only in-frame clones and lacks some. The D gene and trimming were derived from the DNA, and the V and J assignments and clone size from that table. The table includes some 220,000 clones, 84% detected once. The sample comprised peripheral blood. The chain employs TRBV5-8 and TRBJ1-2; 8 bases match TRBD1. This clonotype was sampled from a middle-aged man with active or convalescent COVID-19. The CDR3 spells CASRWTGRWYGYTF. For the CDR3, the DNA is TGTGCCAGCAGGTGGACAGGGCGTTGGTATGGCTACACCTTC.